The 21 T cell receptor beta chains listed next were all sequenced from one sample in a study of breast tumors, draining lymph nodes, adjacent tissues. Samples came from axillary lymph nodes draining the breast cancer. From the multiplex PCR reads, TCRdb called clonotypes with MiXCR, one entry per CDR3 protein. The sample has about 230,000 distinct CDR3 sequences; 32% are singletons. Sequenced sample: axillary lymph node tissue. The receptors shown here come from a female donor with breast cancer. Some clones in this sample may be carry-over from other donors' samples.

There are many counts of this clonotype. The chain is built from TRBV5-1 and TRBJ2-7; 7 bases line up with TRBD2. This CDR3 is 14 amino acids long. Germline V CDR1 and CDR2: SGHRS, YFSETQ. V lost 5 bases, J lost 3 bases, and 8 bases stayed unmatched. The DNA for the CDR3 is TGCGCCAGCAGAGGCGGGAGTACGGTCTACGAGCAGTACTTC. Its translation is CASRGGSTVYEQYF.

This clonotype was recorded at least ten times. The gene calls are TRBV19 and TRBJ2-5, with D maybe TRBD1 (5 bases). Trimming took 3 bases from V and 4 from J, leaving 9 bases between them. The CDR3 loop spans 13 amino acids. The germline V gene encodes CDR1 LNHDA and CDR2 SQIVND (reference sequence). As DNA, the CDR3 is TGTGCCAGTAGTATTGGACACGGAGAGACCCAGTACTTC. This gives the protein CASSIGHGETQYF.

The sample holds many counts of this clonotype. J is TRBJ1-2 and V is TRBV20-1; 7 nucleotides agree with TRBD1. The CDR3 contains 14 residues. J gave up 8 bases and V 0 bases, and 9 bases lay outside the gene matches. Germline values: CDR1 DFQATT, CDR2 SNEGSKA (reference sequence). CDR3 amino acids: CSARDLQGINGYTF. The CDR3 DNA is TGCAGTGCTAGAGATCTACAGGGGATTAACGGCTACACCTTC.

The chain has TRBV7-2 and TRBJ2-7; TRBD2 matches at 8 bases. This CDR3 spans 16 amino acids. Germline lookup yields CDR1 SGHTA and CDR2 FQGNSA. V dropped 1 base and J dropped 5; count of bases not matched to a gene: 10. CDR3 bases: TGTGCCAGCAGCTTAGATAGCGGGGCTAGGCGGCACGAGCAGTACTTC. Protein sequence: CASSLDSGARRHEQYF.

The chain has TRBV9 and TRBJ1-6; 7 bases agree with TRBD1. J lost 9 bases, V lost 3 bases, and 15 bases had no gene match. In germline, CDR1 is SGDLS, CDR2 YYNGEE. The length of the CDR3 is 17 residues. As DNA, the CDR3 is TGTGCCAGCAGCGCATCAGGTGGTGGGACAGTTAGTTCACCCCTCCACTTT. This translates into CASSASGGGTVSSPLHF.

This clonotype was seen repeatedly, ten times or more. The J gene is TRBJ1-4, the V gene TRBV6-1; 7 bases align to TRBD1. This CDR3 has 13 amino acids. CDR1 is MNHNS and CDR2 is SASEGT in the germline V gene. Germline trimming cut 4 bases from V and 8 bases from J; bases unmatched to any gene: 4. DNA of the CDR3: TGTGCCAGCAGTGGGAACAGGGGAGAAAAACTGTTTTTT. The encoded protein is CASSGNRGEKLFF.

A few counts support this clonotype. A much larger clone differs by one base, so this may be a read error. V is TRBV11-2 and J is TRBJ2-5; D perhaps matches TRBD1 (5 bases). The CDR3 spans 15 residues. With 1 base removed from V and 3 bases from J, the gap between germline ends came to 12 bases. Germline values: CDR1 SGHAT, CDR2 FQNNGV. CDR3 sequence: CASSLAGHPKETQYF. The CDR3 nucleotides read TGTGCCAGCAGCTTAGCAGGACACCCCAAAGAGACCCAGTACTTC.

The chain joins TRBV7-9 to TRBJ2-3, with unresolved D. The V end lost 5 bases, the J end lost 11 bases, and 14 bases lay between the germline ends. The CDR3 is 12 residues long. The V gene's germline CDR1 is SEHNR and CDR2 FQNEAQ (reference sequence). The CDR3 loop reads CASSPSNNEQYF. In DNA form, the CDR3 reads TGTGCCAGCAGCCCGAGTAACAATGAGCAGTATTTT.

This clonotype has just a few counts. The gene calls are TRBV10-1 and TRBJ2-1; 11 nucleotides match TRBD2. V lost 4 bases and J lost 8; bases outside the gene matches: 4. Germline CDR1 WNHNN, CDR2 SYGVQD (reference sequence). The CDR3 extends over 14 amino acids. The CDR3 protein is CASSGLAGSHEQFF. The CDR3 DNA reads as TGCGCCAGCAGTGGACTAGCGGGATCACATGAGCAGTTCTTC.

This clonotype was seen many times. The V call is TRBV20-1, the J call TRBJ1-2, with TRBD1 identical over 7 bases. This CDR3 has 14 amino acids. V lost 5 bases and J lost 5; bases outside the gene matches: 11. Germline V CDR1 and CDR2: DFQATT, SNEGSKA (reference sequence). CDR3 loop: CSAGSTGAGYGYTF. The CDR3 nucleotides read TGCAGTGCTGGAAGCACAGGGGCAGGGTATGGCTACACCTTC.

This chain joins TRBV7-2 and TRBJ2-3, with D possibly matching TRBD2 (7 bases). The V end lost 5 bases, the J end lost 5 bases, and 23 bases lay between the germline ends. This CDR3 spans 17 amino acids. Germline V gives CDR1 SGHTA, CDR2 FQGNSA. CDR3 sequence (DNA): TGTGCCAGCAGCCTCCCCCGGGGGGCCAACGCAGGAGATACGCAGTATTTT. This translates into CASSLPRGANAGDTQYF.

Remarks on this clonotype: One end of the junction does not line up with germline, which may come from a read error. This chain joins TRBV3-1 and TRBJ2-7; D is unresolved. Germline V gene sequence: CDR1 LGHDT, CDR2 YNNKEL (reference sequence). CDR3 length: 16 amino acids. In nucleotides, the CDR3 is TGCGCCAGCAGCCCCCGTGGGGAACAGAGAACTATGGAGCAGTACTTC. Protein: CASSPRGEQRTMEQYF.

This clonotype came up many times. The chain uses TRBV7-9 and TRBJ2-1; D is perhaps TRBD2 (6 bases). In germline, CDR1 is SEHNR, CDR2 FQNEAQ (reference sequence). V lost 5 bases to trimming and J lost 0 bases, with 17 bases between them. The CDR3 loop spans 17 amino acids. This CDR3 reads CASSRWPTTSSYNEQFF. In DNA, the CDR3 is TGTGCCAGCAGCCGATGGCCAACGACTAGCTCCTACAATGAGCAGTTCTTC.

The CDR3 DNA reads as TGTGCCAGCAGCCCGAGGCATCGGGCAACTAATGAAAAACTGTTTTTT. Translating gives CASSPRHRATNEKLFF. The rearrangement uses TRBV5-4 and TRBJ1-4; D not certain. Germline CDR1 reads SGHNT; CDR2 reads YYREEE (reference sequence). This CDR3 spans 16 amino acids. Trimming shortened V by 4 bases and J by 0 bases, and 13 bases separated the two germline ends.

V usage is TRBV5-1 and J usage is TRBJ1-1; D might be TRBD1 (5 bases). CDR1 and CDR2 from the germline V gene are SGHRS and YFSETQ. Trimming pared 4 bases from V and 1 base from J, leaving 8 bases between. This CDR3 comprises 13 residues. CDR3 bases: TGCGCCAGCAGCATCGACAGGAACACTGAAGCTTTCTTT. Protein sequence: CASSIDRNTEAFF.

The chain is built from TRBV7-9 and TRBJ2-1; TRBD2 is a possible D gene (5 bases). The length of the CDR3 is 14 residues. V gave up 2 bases and J gave up 10 bases, with 15 bases separating them. Looked up from germline, CDR1 is SEHNR and CDR2 is FQNEAQ (reference sequence). CDR3: CASSLYLALGEQFF. CDR3 nucleotides: TGTGCCAGCAGCTTATACCTAGCCTTGGGCGAGCAGTTCTTC.

This clonotype has a count of ten or more. The chain employs TRBV7-8 and TRBJ2-5; unclear D gene. Germline V gives CDR1 SGHVS, CDR2 FQNEAQ. CDR3 length: 12 amino acids. V was pared by 2 bases and J by 4 bases, with 5 bases between. The CDR3 region has the DNA TGTGCCAGCAGCTTAAACCGAGAGACCCAGTACTTC. This encodes CASSLNRETQYF.

This clonotype was seen repeatedly, ten times or more. The chain combines TRBV14 with TRBJ2-1, with TRBD1 identical over 7 bases. V lost 3 bases, J lost 8 bases, and 10 bases stayed unmatched. The CDR3 has 15 residues. CDR1 SGHDN and CDR2 FVKESK come from the germline V gene. CDR3 sequence reads: CASSQPETGEHEQFF. DNA for the CDR3: TGTGCCAGCAGCCAGCCCGAAACAGGGGAGCATGAGCAGTTCTTC.

By its share, this clonotype is medium-sized. V usage is TRBV20-1 and J usage is TRBJ2-5, with D unresolved. CDR1 and CDR2 from the germline V gene are DFQATT and SNEGSKA (reference sequence). The CDR3 loop spans 15 amino acids. V gave up 3 bases and J gave up 4 bases, with 18 bases separating them. CDR3 loop: CSARDGALRAETQYF. The CDR3 DNA follows: TGCAGTGCTAGGGACGGAGCATTACGAGCAGAGACCCAGTACTTC.

As concerns this clonotype: At one end the junction does not follow the germline gene, possibly because of a read error. The chain carries TRBV5-1 and TRBJ2-6; the D gene is possibly TRBD1 (6 bases). Germline CDR1 SGHRS, CDR2 YFSETQ. The CDR3 contains 13 residues. In DNA, the CDR3 is TGCGCCAGCAGCTTGGCCGGGGCAGGGGCTGAAGCTTTC. Protein sequence: CASSLAGAGAEAF.

At least ten counts were recorded for this clonotype. The rearrangement joins TRBV10-3 to TRBJ2-7; 7 bases line up with TRBD1. This CDR3 contains 12 residues. With V trimmed by 10 bases and J by 2 bases, 5 bases remained unmatched. CDR1 and CDR2 from the germline V gene are ENHRY and SYGVKD. Here the CDR3 reads CATGQETYEQYF. As DNA, the CDR3 is TGTGCCACTGGACAGGAAACCTACGAGCAGTACTTC.